This T cell receptor (beta chain) was captured by sequencing in a study of CD8 T cells in Susac syndrome. About 0.45 to 1 ug RNA was reverse transcribed with random hexamers. Via MiXCR, TCRdb re-called the immunoSEQ multiplex PCR reads, giving one row per CDR3 protein. Of 95,000 or so distinct CDR3 sequences in the sample, roughly 93% are singletons; the top ten hold about 0.32%. The CDR3 contains 14 residues. V lost 4 bases, J lost 8 bases, and 5 bases stayed unmatched. Per germline, CDR1 KGHSH and CDR2 LQKENI. Sequenced sample: CD8+ T cells from PBMCs. This chain connects TRBV18 to TRBJ2-1; 10 nucleotides line up with TRBD1. This clonotype was obtained from a human donor in good health. CDR3 residues: CASSLRDRGYEQFF. The CDR3 DNA reads as TGTGCCAGCTCACTCCGGGACAGGGGTTATGAGCAGTTCTTC.